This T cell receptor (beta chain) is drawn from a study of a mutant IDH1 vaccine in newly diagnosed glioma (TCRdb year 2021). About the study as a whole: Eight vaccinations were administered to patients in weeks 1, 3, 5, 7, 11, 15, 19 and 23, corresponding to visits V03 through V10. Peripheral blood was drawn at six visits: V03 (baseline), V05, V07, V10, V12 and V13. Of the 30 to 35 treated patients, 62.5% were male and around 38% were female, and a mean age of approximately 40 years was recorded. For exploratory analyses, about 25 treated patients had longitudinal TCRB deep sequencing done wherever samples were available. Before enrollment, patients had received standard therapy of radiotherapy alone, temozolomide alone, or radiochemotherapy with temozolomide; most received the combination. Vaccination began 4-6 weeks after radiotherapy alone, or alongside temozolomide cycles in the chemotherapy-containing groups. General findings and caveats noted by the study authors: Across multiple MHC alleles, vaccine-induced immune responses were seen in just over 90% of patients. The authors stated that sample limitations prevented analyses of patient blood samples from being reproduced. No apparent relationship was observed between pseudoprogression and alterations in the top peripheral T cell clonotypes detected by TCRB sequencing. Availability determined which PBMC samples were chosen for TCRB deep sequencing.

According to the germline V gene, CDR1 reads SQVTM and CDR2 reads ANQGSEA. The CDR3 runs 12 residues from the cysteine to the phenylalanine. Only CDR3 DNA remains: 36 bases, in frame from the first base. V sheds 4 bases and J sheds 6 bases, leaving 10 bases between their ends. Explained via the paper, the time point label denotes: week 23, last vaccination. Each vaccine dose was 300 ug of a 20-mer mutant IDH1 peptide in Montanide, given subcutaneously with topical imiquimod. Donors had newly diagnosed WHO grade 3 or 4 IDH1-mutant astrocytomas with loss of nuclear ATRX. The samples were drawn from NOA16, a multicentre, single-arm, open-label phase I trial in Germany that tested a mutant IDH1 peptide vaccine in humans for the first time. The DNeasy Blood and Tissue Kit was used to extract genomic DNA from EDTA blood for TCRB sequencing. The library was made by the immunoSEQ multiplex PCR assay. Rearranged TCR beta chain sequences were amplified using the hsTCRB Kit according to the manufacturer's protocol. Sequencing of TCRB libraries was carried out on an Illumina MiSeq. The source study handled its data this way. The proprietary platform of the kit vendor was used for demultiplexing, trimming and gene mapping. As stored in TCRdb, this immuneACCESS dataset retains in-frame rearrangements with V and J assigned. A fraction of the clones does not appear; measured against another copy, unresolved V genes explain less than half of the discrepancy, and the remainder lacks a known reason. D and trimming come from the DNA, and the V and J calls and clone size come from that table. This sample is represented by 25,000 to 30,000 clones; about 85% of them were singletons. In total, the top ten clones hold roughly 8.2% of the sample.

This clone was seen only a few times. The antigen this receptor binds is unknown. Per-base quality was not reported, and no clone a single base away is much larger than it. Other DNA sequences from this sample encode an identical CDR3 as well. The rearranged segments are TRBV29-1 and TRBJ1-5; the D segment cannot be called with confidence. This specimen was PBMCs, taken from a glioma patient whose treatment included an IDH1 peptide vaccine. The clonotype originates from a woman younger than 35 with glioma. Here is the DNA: TGCAGCGTTGGGGAAGCCAGTCAGCCCCAGCATTTT. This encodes CSVGEASQPQHF. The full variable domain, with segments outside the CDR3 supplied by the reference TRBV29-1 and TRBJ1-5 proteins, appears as SAVISQKPSRDICQRGTSLTIQCQVDSQVTMMFWYRQQPGQSLTLIATANQGSEATYESGFVIDKFPISRPNLTFSTLTVSNMSPEDSSIYLCSVGEASQPQHFGDGTRLSIL.